The present T cell receptor (beta chain) was sequenced within a study of T cells in localized non-small cell lung cancer. Per germline, CDR1 SGHVS and CDR2 FNYEAQ. CDR3 length: 15 residues. Deletions cut 3 bases from V and 6 bases from J, with 15 bases between. Using immunoSEQ multiplex PCR, the repertoire was profiled, and TCRdb retains in-frame clones only, with some absent. The profile covers 43,000 or so clones, with 75% to 95% appearing a single time and about 10% taken by the ten largest. This clone was seen only once. This chain connects TRBV7-6 to TRBJ1-3; TRBD1 is a possible D gene (5 bases). The clonotype was recovered from a woman aged 40-75 years with stage II lung adenocarcinoma. Sequenced material: PBMCs, taken before any cancer treatment. The CDR3 DNA is TGTGCCAGCAGCTTCCGATCTTCAGGGTCAAACACCATATATTTT. It specifies CASSFRSSGSNTIYF.